A selection of T cell receptor beta chains follows, all from one sample in a study of cytomegalovirus exposure and HLA in healthy donors. Using immunoSEQ multiplex PCR, the repertoire was profiled, and TCRdb retains in-frame clones only, with some absent. This specimen shows approximately 170,000 clones; the ten leading clones hold 0.65% to 0.9%. The sequenced sample was PBMCs. The receptors were gathered from a woman aged 18-29 years in good health and CMV-seropositive. The CDR3 runs from the conserved cysteine through the conserved F or W. D genes are given only for firm matches.

TRBJ1-2 NA 13 TRBV19 TGTGCCAGTAGTGGACGGGGGACCGGGGGCTACACCTTC CASSGRGTGGYTF
TRBJ1-2 NA 14 TRBV2 TGTGCCAGCAGGGTAATCAGGGTCCAATATGGCTACACCTTC CASRVIRVQYGYTF
TRBJ2-7 NA 12 TRBV11-3 TGTGCCAGCAGCTTACCATTTCGCGAGCAGTACTTC CASSLPFREQYF
TRBJ1-1 NA 14 TRBV6-5 TGTGCCAGCAGTTACTCGATCAGGGACACTGAAGCTTTCTTT CASSYSIRDTEAFF
TRBJ1-2 NA 15 TRBV27 NA CASSTSGGGNYGYTF
TRBJ1-2 TRBD1 13 TRBV5-6 TGTGCCAGCAGCCCGGACAGGGTCCAAGGCTACACCTTC CASSPDRVQGYTF
TRBJ1-3 TRBD1 13 TRBV7-9 TGTGCCACCGACAGGGCTTCTGGAAACACCATATATTTT CATDRASGNTIYF
TRBJ2-7 TRBD1 15 TRBV6-5 TGTGCCAGCAGTTACTCGGGGACAGTCTCCTACGAGCAGTACTTC CASSYSGTVSYEQYF
TRBJ2-5 NA 15 TRBV2 TGTGCCAGCAACCGAGTTAGCAGGGGTGGAGAGACCCAGTACTTC CASNRVSRGGETQYF
TRBJ2-2 TRBD1 13 TRBV19 TGTGCCAGTAAAGACAGGGTGACCGGGGAGCTGTTTTTT CASKDRVTGELFF
TRBJ2-5 TRBD2 11 TRBV20-1 TGCAGTGCTGGGGGGGGGACGACCCAGTACTTC CSAGGGTTQYF
TRBJ1-2 TRBD1 13 TRBV5-1 TGCGCCAGCAGCCCTGGACAGGACTATGGCTACACCTTC CASSPGQDYGYTF
TRBJ2-5 NA 16 TRBV6-5 TGTGCCAGCAGTTACTCTTTCGTGGGGCGTGGAGAGACCCAGTACTTC CASSYSFVGRGETQYF
TRBJ2-5 TRBD2 15 TRBV4-2 TGTGCCAGCAGCCAAGAGCGGGGGGGCGGAGAGACCCAGTACTTC CASSQERGGGETQYF
TRBJ1-1 NA 10 TRBV6-1 TGTGCCAGCTCTGAGTTTGAAGCTTTCTTT CASSEFEAFF
TRBJ1-2 TRBD1 13 TRBV7-2 TGTGCCAGCAGGCATACAGGGGTTGGTGGCTACACCTTC CASRHTGVGGYTF
TRBJ2-1 NA 15 TRBV5-1 TGCGCCAGCAGCCTAGGACAGAGCTCCTACAATGAGCAGTTCTTC CASSLGQSSYNEQFF
TRBJ2-1 TRBD2 16 TRBV29-1 TGCAGCGTTGAAGAGTGGAAGAGGGAGCGGGGCAATGAGCAGTTCTTC CSVEEWKRERGNEQFF
TRBJ2-1 TRBD2 13 TRBV30 TGTGCCTCCAATAGCGGGGTGTACAATGAGCAGTTCTTC CASNSGVYNEQFF
TRBJ2-3 TRBD1 16 TRBV5-4 TGTGCCAGCAGCTCTCTAGACAGGGGGCAAAGGGATACGCAGTATTTT CASSSLDRGQRDTQYF
TRBJ1-4 NA 14 TRBV5-8 TGTGCCAGCAGCTTTCTGGCAGGGGAGGAAAAACTGTTTTTT CASSFLAGEEKLFF
TRBJ1-4 TRBD1 15 TRBV4-2 TGTGCCAGCAGCTCGAGACAGGGGGCGGATGAAAAACTGTTTTTT CASSSRQGADEKLFF
TRBJ2-1 TRBD2 14 TRBV7-8 TGTGCCAGCAGCTTGAGGAGCGGGGGAAGGGAGCAGTTCTTC CASSLRSGGREQFF
TRBJ2-1 TRBD2 16 TRBV2 TGTGCCAGCAGTGTGATACTAGCGGGGGGCAACAATGAGCAGTTCTTC CASSVILAGGNNEQFF
TRBJ1-6 NA 14 TRBV5-4 TGTGCCAGCAGCTCCGAGCCGACAAATTCACCCCTCCACTTT CASSSEPTNSPLHF
TRBJ2-7 NA 15 TRBV2 TGTGCCAGCAGTGAATTTGGCAGGGGAACCTACGAGCAGTACTTC CASSEFGRGTYEQYF
TRBJ2-1 TRBD2 14 TRBV5-1 TGCGCCAGCAGCTTGGTTGGGGGGGACAATGAGCAGTTCTTC CASSLVGGDNEQFF
TRBJ2-5 NA 13 TRBV6-1 TGTGCCGGTTCACTTCCAGGGCGAGAGACCCAGTACTTC CAGSLPGRETQYF
TRBJ2-3 TRBD1 16 TRBV7-2 TGTGCCAGCAGCCCGTGGGTGGGACAGGGGGCAGATACGCAGTATTTT CASSPWVGQGADTQYF
TRBJ2-2 NA 12 TRBV19 TGTGCCAGTTTGGGCCTGGTCGGGGAGCTGTTTTTT CASLGLVGELFF
TRBJ2-1 TRBD2 15 TRBV4-3 TGCGCCAGCAGCCAAGAGCCAGGACTAGTAAATGAGCAGTTCTTC CASSQEPGLVNEQFF
TRBJ2-1 NA 13 TRBV4-3 TGCGCCAGCAGCCAGGGGGGACTTGGCGTGCAGTTCTTC CASSQGGLGVQFF
TRBJ1-5 NA 14 TRBV5-6 TGTGCCAGCAGCGATGATCGAAGTCGGGGGCCCCAGCATTTT CASSDDRSRGPQHF
TRBJ2-7 NA 16 TRBV2 TGTGCCAGCAGTGAAGTTATAGGACAGAAGCCCTACGAGCAGTACTTC CASSEVIGQKPYEQYF
TRBJ2-5 TRBD2 17 TRBV4-3 TGCGCCAGCAGCCAAGATCGGCCTAGCGGGGGGCAGGAGACCCAGTACTTC CASSQDRPSGGQETQYF
TRBJ2-7 TRBD1 13 TRBV7-2 TGTGCCAGCAGCCCAGACAGGGATCGCGAGCAGTACTTC CASSPDRDREQYF
TRBJ2-7 NA 11 TRBV13 TGTGCCAGCAGCGACACCTACGAGCAGTACTTC CASSDTYEQYF
TRBJ2-3 TRBD2 15 TRBV29-1 TGCAGCGTTGTAATGGTAGCGGGGAACACAGATACGCAGTATTTT CSVVMVAGNTDTQYF
TRBJ1-3 TRBD1 16 TRBV7-9 TGTGCCAGCAGCGCGGGACAGTCGAGCTCTGGAAACACCATATATTTT CASSAGQSSSGNTIYF
TRBJ2-1 TRBD1 16 TRBV29-1 TGCAGCGTGGTCCCCGCGGACAGGGCCTCCTACAATGAGCAGTTCTTC CSVVPADRASYNEQFF
TRBJ2-7 NA 14 TRBV30 TGTGCCTGGAGTGTAAAGGGGCAGTCCTACGAGCAGTACTTC CAWSVKGQSYEQYF